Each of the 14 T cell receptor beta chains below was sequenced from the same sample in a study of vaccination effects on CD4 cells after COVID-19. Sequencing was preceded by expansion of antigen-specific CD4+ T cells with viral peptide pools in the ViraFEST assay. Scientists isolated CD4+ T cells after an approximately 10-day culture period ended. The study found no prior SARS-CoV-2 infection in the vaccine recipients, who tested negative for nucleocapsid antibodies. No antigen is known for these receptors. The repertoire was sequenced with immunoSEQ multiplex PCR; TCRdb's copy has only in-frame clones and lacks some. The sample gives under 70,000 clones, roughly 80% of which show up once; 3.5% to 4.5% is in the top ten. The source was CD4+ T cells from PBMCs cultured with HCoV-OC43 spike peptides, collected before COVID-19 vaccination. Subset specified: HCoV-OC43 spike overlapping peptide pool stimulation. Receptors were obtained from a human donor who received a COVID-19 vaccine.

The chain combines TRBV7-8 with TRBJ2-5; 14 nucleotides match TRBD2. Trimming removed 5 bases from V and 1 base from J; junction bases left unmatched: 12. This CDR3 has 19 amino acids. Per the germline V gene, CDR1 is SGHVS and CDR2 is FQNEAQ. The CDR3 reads CASSLKVTSGGGIQETQYF. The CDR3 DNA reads TGTGCCAGCAGCCTAAAAGTGACTAGCGGGGGGGGCATCCAAGAGACCCAGTACTTC.

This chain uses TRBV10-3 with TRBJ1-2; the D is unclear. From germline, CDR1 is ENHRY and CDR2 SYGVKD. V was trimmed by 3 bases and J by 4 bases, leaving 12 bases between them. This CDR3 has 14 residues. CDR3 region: CAISESTEFYGYTF. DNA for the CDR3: TGTGCCATCAGTGAATCAACAGAATTCTATGGCTACACCTTC.

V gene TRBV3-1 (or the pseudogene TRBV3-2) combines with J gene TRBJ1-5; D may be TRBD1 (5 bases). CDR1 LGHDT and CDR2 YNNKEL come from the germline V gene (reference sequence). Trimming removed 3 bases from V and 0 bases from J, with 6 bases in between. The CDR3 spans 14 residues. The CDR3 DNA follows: TGTGCCAGCAGCCACCAGGGTAGCAATCAGCCCCAGCATTTT. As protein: CASSHQGSNQPQHF.

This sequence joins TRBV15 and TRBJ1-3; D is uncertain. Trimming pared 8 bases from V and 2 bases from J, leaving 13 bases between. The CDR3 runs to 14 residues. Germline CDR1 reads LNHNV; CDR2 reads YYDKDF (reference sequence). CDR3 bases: TGTGCCACCCTCGGATCTTCTGCTGGAAACACCATATATTTT. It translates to CATLGSSAGNTIYF.

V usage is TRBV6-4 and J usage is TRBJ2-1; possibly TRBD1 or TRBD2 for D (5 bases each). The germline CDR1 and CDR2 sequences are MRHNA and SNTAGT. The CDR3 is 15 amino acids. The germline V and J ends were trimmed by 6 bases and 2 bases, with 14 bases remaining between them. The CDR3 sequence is CASSQELGAYNEQFF. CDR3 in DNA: TGTGCCAGCAGCCAAGAACTAGGGGCCTACAATGAGCAGTTCTTC.

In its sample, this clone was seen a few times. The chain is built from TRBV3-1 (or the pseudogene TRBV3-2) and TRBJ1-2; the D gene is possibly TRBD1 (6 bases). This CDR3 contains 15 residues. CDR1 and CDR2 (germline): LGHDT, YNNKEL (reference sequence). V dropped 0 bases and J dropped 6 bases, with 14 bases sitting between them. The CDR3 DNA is TGTGCCAGCAGCCAAGATTACAGGGCGGAGGATGGCTACACCTTC. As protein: CASSQDYRAEDGYTF.

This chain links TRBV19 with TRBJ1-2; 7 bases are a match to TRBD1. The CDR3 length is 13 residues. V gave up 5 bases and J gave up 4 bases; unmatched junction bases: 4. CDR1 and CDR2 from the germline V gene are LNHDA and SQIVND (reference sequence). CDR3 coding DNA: TGTGCCAGTAGTCCAGGACAGGTCTATGGCTACACCTTC. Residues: CASSPGQVYGYTF. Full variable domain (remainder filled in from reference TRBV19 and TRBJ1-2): DGGITQSPKYLFRKEGQNVTLSCEQNLNHDAMYWYRQDPGQGLRLIYYSQIVNDFQKGDIAEGYSVSREKKESFPLTVTSAQKNPTAFYLCASSPGQVYGYTFGSGTRLTVV.

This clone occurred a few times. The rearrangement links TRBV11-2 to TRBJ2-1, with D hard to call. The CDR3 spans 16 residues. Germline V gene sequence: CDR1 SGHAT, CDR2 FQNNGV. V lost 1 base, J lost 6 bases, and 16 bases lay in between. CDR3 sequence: CASSLVRTPAGNEQFF. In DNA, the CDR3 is TGTGCCAGCAGCTTAGTTCGGACCCCCGCAGGCAATGAGCAGTTCTTC.

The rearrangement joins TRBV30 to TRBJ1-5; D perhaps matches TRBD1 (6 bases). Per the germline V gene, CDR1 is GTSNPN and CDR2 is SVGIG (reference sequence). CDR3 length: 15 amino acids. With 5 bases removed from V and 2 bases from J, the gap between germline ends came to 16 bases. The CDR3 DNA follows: TGTGCCTGGGCTAGGGAACAGGGAGGCAATCAGCCCCAGCATTTT. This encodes CAWAREQGGNQPQHF.

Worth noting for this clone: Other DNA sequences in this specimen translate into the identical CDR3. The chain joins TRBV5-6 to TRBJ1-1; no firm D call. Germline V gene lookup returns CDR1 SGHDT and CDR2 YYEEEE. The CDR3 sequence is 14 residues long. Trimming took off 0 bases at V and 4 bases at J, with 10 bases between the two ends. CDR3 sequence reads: CASSLEGRGTEAFF. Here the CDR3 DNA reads TGTGCCAGCAGCTTGGAGGGTCGGGGCACTGAAGCTTTCTTT.

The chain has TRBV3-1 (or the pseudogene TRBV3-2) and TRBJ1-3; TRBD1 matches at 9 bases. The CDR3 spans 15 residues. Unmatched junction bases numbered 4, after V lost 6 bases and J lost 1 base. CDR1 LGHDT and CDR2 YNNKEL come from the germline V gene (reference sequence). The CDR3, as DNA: TGTGCCAGCAGGCGGGGACAGGGTTCTGGAAACACCATATATTTT. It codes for CASRRGQGSGNTIYF.

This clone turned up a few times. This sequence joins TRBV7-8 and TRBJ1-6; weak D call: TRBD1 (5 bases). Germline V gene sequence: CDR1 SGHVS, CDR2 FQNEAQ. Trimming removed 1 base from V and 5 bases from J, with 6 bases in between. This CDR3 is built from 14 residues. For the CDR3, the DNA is TGTGCCAGCAGCTTAGTGGGGGATAATTCACCCCTCCACTTT. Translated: CASSLVGDNSPLHF. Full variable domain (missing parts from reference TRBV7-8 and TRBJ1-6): GAGVSQSPRYKVAKRGQDVALRCDPISGHVSLFWYQQALGQGPEFLTYFQNEAQLDKSGLPSDRFFAERPEGSVSTLKIQRTQQEDSAVYLCASSLVGDNSPLHFGNGTRLTVT.

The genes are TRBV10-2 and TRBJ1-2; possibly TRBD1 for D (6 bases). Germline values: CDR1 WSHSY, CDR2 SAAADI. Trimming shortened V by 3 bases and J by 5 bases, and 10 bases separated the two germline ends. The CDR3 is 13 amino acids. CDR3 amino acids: CASSDRGNYGYTF. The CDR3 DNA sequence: TGCGCCAGCAGTGACAGGGGCAATTATGGCTACACCTTC.

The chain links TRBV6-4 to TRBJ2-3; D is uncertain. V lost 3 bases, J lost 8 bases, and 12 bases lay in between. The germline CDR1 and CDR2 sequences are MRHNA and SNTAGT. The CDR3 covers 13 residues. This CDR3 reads CASSESRYSTQYF. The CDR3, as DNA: TGTGCCAGCAGTGAGTCCCGGTACAGTACGCAGTATTTT.